The 2 T cell receptor beta chains listed next were all sequenced from one sample in a study of CD8 T cells in Susac syndrome (dated by TCRdb to about 2019). Libraries came from the immunoSEQ multiplex PCR assay. RNA was extracted with the RNeasy kit and 0.5 to 1 ug was reverse transcribed using random hexamers. The public reads were reanalyzed by TCRdb: fastp trimming at Q25, MiXCR alignment, in-frame beta chains only. Identical CDR3 protein sequences are pooled into one entry, listed with their most common genes and DNA. The sample contains under 200,000 distinct CDR3 sequences, over 85% of them found a single time. Together, the top ten hold 0.1% of the sample. The sequenced sample was CD4+ T cells from PBMCs. The source of these receptors is a human donor in good health.

The chain recombines TRBV20-1 with TRBJ1-1; D ambiguous. In germline, CDR1 is DFQATT, CDR2 SNEGSKA (reference sequence). The CDR3 covers 14 residues. V was cut by 2 bases and J by 1 base, with 11 bases left in between. CDR3 DNA sequence: TGCAGTGCTAGAAATCGGTTGGGGAACACTGAAGCTTTCTTT. Translation gives CSARNRLGNTEAFF.

The chain employs TRBV12-3 or TRBV12-4 and TRBJ2-2; D could derive from TRBD1 or TRBD2 (6 bases each). Trimming took off 4 bases at V and 5 bases at J, with 26 bases between the two ends. This CDR3 has 19 residues. CDR3 sequence (DNA): TGTGCCAGCAGTTCGAGGGTCTCCGGGTTCGGGGGCGTAACCGGGGAGCTGTTTTTT. Amino acids: CASSSRVSGFGGVTGELFF.